The 15 T cell receptor beta chains listed next were all sequenced from one sample in a study of CD8 T cells in Susac syndrome. Random hexamers were used to reverse transcribe roughly 0.45 to 1 ug of RNA. Via MiXCR, TCRdb re-called the immunoSEQ multiplex PCR reads, giving one row per CDR3 protein. The table shows 400,000 to 550,000 distinct CDR3 sequences, with 85% occurring only once. Input material: CD8+ T cells from PBMCs. These receptor sequences come from a human donor with multiple sclerosis.

This clonotype has just one count. V usage is TRBV27 and J usage is TRBJ2-1; weak D call: TRBD1 (6 bases). Germline loops: CDR1 MNHEY, CDR2 SMNVEV (reference sequence). Trimming took off 8 bases at V and 13 bases at J, with 30 bases between the two ends. The CDR3 is 16 amino acids. The CDR3 spells CASSSLPVGQGFPQFF. The CDR3 DNA follows: TGTGCCAGCTCCTCCCTCCCCGTGGGGCAGGGGTTCCCCCAGTTCTTC.

V usage is TRBV2 and J usage is TRBJ2-2; D possibly corresponds to TRBD2 (7 bases). V gave up 0 bases and J gave up 9 bases, with 17 bases separating them. Germline V gene data show CDR1 as SNHLY and CDR2 as FYNNEI. The CDR3 runs 16 residues. CDR3 bases: TGTGCCAGCAGTGAAGCTGGGGGGGGCCTGGTCTGGGAGCTGTTTTTT. Translation gives CASSEAGGGLVWELFF.

This clonotype appeared a single time. CDR3 nucleotide sequence: TGTGCCAGCAGCCCCCGTTTGGAGGGGGCTTATGGCTACACCTTC. Translating it yields CASSPRLEGAYGYTF. The chain uses TRBV9 and TRBJ1-2; 7 bases map to TRBD1. Germline trimming cut 4 bases from V and 5 bases from J; bases unmatched to any gene: 11. The CDR3 loop spans 15 amino acids. Germline V gene sequence: CDR1 SGDLS, CDR2 YYNGEE.

V and J are TRBV11-3 and TRBJ2-7, with D tentatively TRBD2 (5 bases). Between the trimmed V and J ends, which lost 5 bases and 7 bases, there was a span of 18 bases. Germline V gene sequence: CDR1 SGHNT, CDR2 YENEEA. CDR3 length: 14 residues. The CDR3 here is CASSPDALPGEQYF. The DNA of the CDR3 is TGTGCCAGCAGCCCCGATGCCCTGCCGGGGGAGCAGTACTTC.

The V call is TRBV2, the J call TRBJ1-4; weak D call: TRBD1 (6 bases). Germline loops: CDR1 SNHLY, CDR2 FYNNEI. V dropped 4 bases and J dropped 7 bases, with 25 bases sitting between them. CDR3 length: 18 amino acids. CDR3 nucleotides: TGTGCCAGCAGTGTTTGGGACGGTGTGGGGGCGTCACTTGAAAAACTGTTTTTT. Its translation is CASSVWDGVGASLEKLFF.

J is TRBJ1-2 and V is TRBV29-1, with a weak D call TRBD1 (5 bases). Trimming shortened V by 4 bases and J by 2 bases, and 5 bases separated the two germline ends. Germline V CDR1 and CDR2: SQVTM, ANQGSEA. There are 11 residues in the CDR3. CDR3 nucleotide sequence: TGCAGCGTTGCAGGGAACTATGGCTACACCTTC. Translated: CSVAGNYGYTF.

The rearrangement uses TRBV2 and TRBJ2-3, with 9 bases aligning to TRBD2. Germline loops: CDR1 SNHLY, CDR2 FYNNEI. Trimming at V came to 4 bases and at J to 2 bases, leaving 13 bases not matched to a gene. CDR3 length: 18 amino acids. This CDR3 reads CASSVKKASGTNTDTQYF. CDR3 sequence (DNA): TGTGCCAGCAGTGTGAAGAAGGCTAGCGGGACCAACACAGATACGCAGTATTTT.

The chain joins TRBV25-1 to TRBJ1-2; D ambiguous. Trimming removed 5 bases at V and 2 bases at J, with 24 bases between. Germline V gene sequence: CDR1 MGHDK, CDR2 SYGVNS. There are 18 residues in the CDR3. CDR3 nucleotide sequence: TGTGCCAGCAGTCAGTTGTACGCCGGACCGAATATGAACTATGGCTACACCTTC. Amino acids: CASSQLYAGPNMNYGYTF.

V gene TRBV7-7 combines with J gene TRBJ2-5; 12 bases are shared with TRBD2. CDR1 is SSHAT and CDR2 is FNYEAQ in the germline V gene (reference sequence). Trimming took 2 bases from V and 5 from J; bases not matched to a gene: 9. CDR3 length: 17 residues. The CDR3 DNA sequence: TGTGCCAGCAGCTTAACGCCTAGCGGGGGGGCCTGGGAGACCCAGTACTTC. Protein: CASSLTPSGGAWETQYF.

This clonotype was observed a handful of times. The genes are TRBV27 and TRBJ2-2; TRBD1 matches at 11 bases. The germline CDR1 and CDR2 sequences are MNHEY and SMNVEV (reference sequence). V shed 0 bases, J shed 5 bases, and the junction held 2 bases outside the gene matches. CDR3 length equals 16 residues. The CDR3: CASSLSGQGATGELFF. DNA of the CDR3: TGTGCCAGCAGTTTATCCGGACAGGGGGCGACCGGGGAGCTGTTTTTT.

The chain couples TRBV4-1 to TRBJ2-7; a weak D match, TRBD2 (6 bases). The germline V gene encodes CDR1 MGHRA and CDR2 YSYEKL. With 0 bases removed from V and 1 base from J, the gap between germline ends came to 7 bases. CDR3 length equals 14 residues. The CDR3 DNA reads TGCGCCAGCAGCCAAGAGGGACTGTCCTACGAGCAGTACTTC. This sequence encodes CASSQEGLSYEQYF.

The chain joins TRBV29-1 to TRBJ2-7, with 9 bases lining up with TRBD2. The CDR3 has 13 residues. Germline V gene data show CDR1 as SQVTM and CDR2 as ANQGSEA. The junction had 5 bases not matched to a gene; V was cut back by 6 bases and J by 2 bases. CDR3 in DNA: TGCAGCGTCCGGACTAGCGAAGCCTACGAGCAGTACTTC. It is translated as CSVRTSEAYEQYF.

The V call is TRBV7-9, the J call TRBJ1-2; no clear D. From germline, CDR1 is SEHNR and CDR2 FQNEAQ (reference sequence). V shed 1 base and J shed 7 bases, with 10 bases lying between them. The length of the CDR3 is 13 residues. The CDR3 loop reads CASSLDVGRGYTF. The CDR3, as DNA: TGTGCCAGCAGCTTAGACGTAGGACGTGGCTACACCTTC.

The chain couples TRBV29-1 to TRBJ2-2, with TRBD1 identical over 9 bases. V gave up 4 bases and J gave up 4 bases; unmatched junction bases: 7. The CDR3 spans 15 residues. Germline V lookup: CDR1 SQVTM, CDR2 ANQGSEA. The CDR3 loop reads CSVVTGTGITGELFF. The CDR3 nucleotides are TGCAGCGTTGTTACCGGGACAGGGATCACCGGGGAGCTGTTTTTT.

V is TRBV29-1 and J is TRBJ1-2; possibly TRBD1 for D (5 bases). V was cut by 5 bases and J by 4 bases, with 8 bases left in between. Germline CDR1 and CDR2: SQVTM and ANQGSEA. The CDR3 is 11 amino acids. The CDR3 region has the DNA TGCAGCGTTCGGGACGGCTATGGCTACACCTTC. Protein product: CSVRDGYGYTF.